The 21 T cell receptor beta chains reported below all come from one sample, sequenced in a study of T-cell reconstitution after alpha-beta-depleted transplantation in children. Preparation of the TCRbeta library was carried out with unique molecular identifiers. Each CDR3 protein gets one entry after TCRdb re-called the PCR reads with MiXCR. The sample comprises fewer than 500,000 distinct CDR3 sequences, 43% of which are singletons, and roughly a quarter rests with the top ten. The sequences come from PBMCs, collected before TCRalphabeta/CD19-depleted stem cell transplant. The receptors shown here come from a girl aged 2 to 9 with aplastic anemia, due to receive a stem cell transplant.

The chain joins TRBV6-5 to TRBJ1-4, with D unclear. The CDR3 runs to 15 residues. The germline CDR1 and CDR2 sequences are MNHEY and SVGAGI. Trimming cost V 0 bases and J 4 bases, with 9 bases left between them. CDR3 sequence: CASSYSAEVNEKLFF. The CDR3 DNA reads TGTGCCAGCAGTTACTCGGCAGAAGTTAATGAAAAACTGTTTTTT.

This clonotype was counted at least ten times. The genes are TRBV3-1 and TRBJ2-5; tentative D call: TRBD1 (6 bases). The CDR3 loop spans 17 amino acids. Per germline, CDR1 LGHDT and CDR2 YNNKEL (reference sequence). Trimming left V 5 bases short and J 9 bases short, with 28 bases between. CDR3 bases: TGTGCCAGCAGCACTGTTCGGGGACATCCCGGTGGGACGGCCCAGTACTTC. Its protein product is CASSTVRGHPGGTAQYF.

This clonotype was counted many times. This rearrangement joins TRBV5-1 to TRBJ2-1; no clear D gene. This CDR3 contains 15 residues. V was trimmed by 3 bases and J by 6 bases, leaving 16 bases between them. Per germline, CDR1 SGHRS and CDR2 YFSETQ. The CDR3 loop is CASSSHWASSNEQFF. The CDR3, as DNA: TGCGCCAGCAGCTCTCACTGGGCTAGTAGCAATGAGCAGTTCTTC. The full variable domain, its missing parts supplied by reference TRBV5-1 and TRBJ2-1, is KAGVTQTPRYLIKTRGQQVTLSCSPISGHRSVSWYQQTPGQGLQFLFEYFSETQRNKGNFPGRFSGRQFSNSRSEMNVSTLELGDSALYLCASSSHWASSNEQFFGPGTRLTVL.

This clonotype has at least ten counts. The V call is TRBV5-1, the J call TRBJ2-1; 7 nucleotides match TRBD2. CDR1 is SGHRS, CDR2 YFSETQ, per germline. V lost 5 bases, J lost 6 bases, and 8 bases stayed unmatched. The CDR3 consists of 14 residues. CDR3 in DNA: TGCGCCAGCAGTTCAACGGGAGGTCGCAATGAGCAGTTCTTC. Translated: CASSSTGGRNEQFF.

This clonotype was seen only a few times. CDR3 nucleotides: TGTGCCAGCAGCTTGTTAGGTAGAGAGACCCAGTACTTC. It translates to CASSLLGRETQYF. The chain is built from TRBV5-5 and TRBJ2-5; D gene ambiguous. In germline, CDR1 is SGHKS, CDR2 YYEKEE (reference sequence). This CDR3 spans 13 amino acids. V was trimmed by 1 base and J by 4 bases, leaving 8 bases between them. The full variable domain, completed using reference TRBV5-5 and TRBJ2-5, is DAGVTQSPTHLIKTRGQQVTLRCSPISGHKSVSWYQQVLGQGPQFIFQYYEKEERGRGNFPDRFSARQFPNYSSELNVNALLLGDSALYLCASSLLGRETQYFGPGTRLLVL.

The chain links TRBV20-1 to TRBJ2-3; D may be TRBD1 (5 bases). CDR1 and CDR2 (germline): DFQATT, SNEGSKA (reference sequence). The ends were cut back, 6 bases at V and 5 bases at J, with 18 bases in the middle. This CDR3 contains 14 residues. The CDR3 coding sequence is TGCAGTGCCATAAACAGGAAACTTAGAGATACGCAGTATTTT. Amino acid sequence: CSAINRKLRDTQYF.

V gene TRBV5-6 combines with J gene TRBJ2-7; either TRBD1 or TRBD2 may fit D (6 bases each). Trimming stripped 4 bases from V and 3 bases from J, with 23 bases between. CDR3 length: 17 residues. The germline V gene has CDR1 SGHDT and CDR2 YYEEEE. The CDR3 loop is CASSRGPPTGDIYEQYF. As DNA, the CDR3 is TGTGCCAGCAGCCGGGGGCCCCCCACGGGCGATATCTACGAGCAGTACTTC.

The sample holds many counts of this clonotype. The gene calls are TRBV19 and TRBJ2-1; TRBD2 agrees at 7 bases. Per the germline V gene, CDR1 is LNHDA and CDR2 is SQIVND (reference sequence). The CDR3 contains 15 residues. The trim removed 5 bases at V and 2 bases at J, leaving 6 bases unmatched. The CDR3 nucleotides are TGTGCCAGTAGTCCCCCCGGGACTACCTACAATGAGCAGTTCTTC. Translated: CASSPPGTTYNEQFF.

V gene TRBV20-1 combines with J gene TRBJ1-5, with TRBD1 as a possible D gene (6 bases). Germline V CDR1 and CDR2: DFQATT, SNEGSKA (reference sequence). The CDR3 spans 12 residues. V shed 6 bases and J shed 7 bases, with 13 bases lying between them. The CDR3 nucleotides read TGCAGTGCCCAACAGGGAGGACAGCCCCAGCATTTT. Its protein product is CSAQQGGQPQHF.

The chain employs TRBV12-5 and TRBJ2-5, with 8 positions matching TRBD1. The J segment lost 4 bases and the V segment lost 6 bases, leaving 4 bases of the junction unmatched. The germline gives CDR1 LGHNT, CDR2 FRNRAP. This CDR3 is 13 amino acids long. In DNA form, the CDR3 reads TGTGCTAGTGGCCAAGGACAGGGAGAGACCCAGTACTTC. It is translated as CASGQGQGETQYF.

This clonotype was observed a handful of times. The rearrangement joins TRBV12-3 or TRBV12-4 to TRBJ2-1; TRBD2 agrees at 11 bases. The junction had 6 bases not matched to a gene; V was cut back by 8 bases and J by 3 bases. The CDR3 is 15 residues long. The CDR3 loop is CASVPGLAGYNEQFF. In DNA form, the CDR3 reads TGTGCCAGCGTACCAGGACTAGCGGGCTACAATGAGCAGTTCTTC.

V usage is TRBV20-1 and J usage is TRBJ2-7; D possibly corresponds to TRBD2 (7 bases). Per the germline V gene, CDR1 is DFQATT and CDR2 is SNEGSKA (reference sequence). Between the trimmed V and J ends, which lost 7 bases and 2 bases, there was a span of 15 bases. CDR3 length: 13 amino acids. The CDR3 bases are TGCAGTGTAGAGGGGGGGCGGACCTACGAGCAGTACTTC. Encoded protein: CSVEGGRTYEQYF.

V usage is TRBV4-1 and J usage is TRBJ1-2; 7 bases align to TRBD1. The trim removed 0 bases at V and 14 bases at J, leaving 12 bases unmatched. Per the germline V gene, CDR1 is MGHRA and CDR2 is YSYEKL. The CDR3 has 14 amino acids. The CDR3 DNA is TGCGCCAGCAGCCAAGAAGGGGGCCTATCGTCGAGTACCTTC. This sequence encodes CASSQEGGLSSSTF.

In this sample, this clonotype turned up a few times. The chain carries TRBV6-1 and TRBJ2-1; 11 bases fit TRBD2. The junction had 9 bases not matched to a gene; V was cut back by 8 bases and J by 9 bases. Germline values: CDR1 MNHNS, CDR2 SASEGT. The CDR3 loop spans 14 amino acids. CDR3 DNA: TGTGCCAGCGCCGGGACTAGCGGCGTCGGTGAGCAGTTCTTC. Protein: CASAGTSGVGEQFF.

The chain joins TRBV23-1 to TRBJ2-3; a weak D match, TRBD2 (6 bases). TRBV23-1 is noted as an ORF with a role that remains uncertain. There are 13 residues in the CDR3. Trimming removed 8 bases at V and 4 bases at J, with 13 bases between. DNA for the CDR3: TGCGCCAGCTGCGCGGAGGGCTCAGATACGCAGTATTTT. Translating gives CASCAEGSDTQYF.

The chain has TRBV20-1 and TRBJ2-7; a possible D gene is TRBD1 (6 bases). V gave up 4 bases and J gave up 6 bases, with 16 bases separating them. The germline CDR1 and CDR2 sequences are DFQATT and SNEGSKA (reference sequence). The CDR3 runs to 13 residues. CDR3 region: CSAKSPVGAEQYF. The DNA of the CDR3 is TGCAGTGCTAAGTCCCCGGTGGGGGCCGAGCAGTACTTC.

V gene TRBV11-2 combines with J gene TRBJ2-3, with 8 bases fitting TRBD2. The CDR3 loop spans 18 amino acids. Germline CDR1 and CDR2: SGHAT and FQNNGV. With V trimmed by 0 bases and J by 2 bases, 10 bases remained unmatched. For the CDR3, the DNA is TGTGCCAGCAGCTTAGATAGTGAGCGGGGGCCTCTCACAGATACGCAGTATTTT. Protein: CASSLDSERGPLTDTQYF.

V and J are TRBV30 and TRBJ2-3; D is tentatively TRBD1 or TRBD2 (5 bases each). The CDR3 is 15 residues long. The V end lost 2 bases, the J end lost 1 base, and 13 bases lay between the germline ends. CDR1 is GTSNPN and CDR2 is SVGIG in the germline V gene (reference sequence). The CDR3 region has the DNA TGTGCCTGGAGTCATGGGCAGGGAGGCACAGATACGCAGTATTTT. Translated: CAWSHGQGGTDTQYF.

The rearrangement uses TRBV5-1 and TRBJ2-1, with TRBD2 matching 7 bases. Germline V gives CDR1 SGHRS, CDR2 YFSETQ. After removal of 6 bases from V and 6 bases from J, the junction contained 12 bases not matched to a gene. This CDR3 comprises 15 residues. CDR3 sequence reads: CASTPGGAGANEQFF. The DNA of the CDR3 is TGCGCCAGCACCCCGGGAGGAGCAGGTGCCAATGAGCAGTTCTTC. The full variable domain, completed using reference TRBV5-1 and TRBJ2-1, is KAGVTQTPRYLIKTRGQQVTLSCSPISGHRSVSWYQQTPGQGLQFLFEYFSETQRNKGNFPGRFSGRQFSNSRSEMNVSTLELGDSALYLCASTPGGAGANEQFFGPGTRLTVL.

This clonotype has a handful of counts. The gene calls are TRBV18 and TRBJ2-6, with 7 bases identical to TRBD1. The CDR3 has 16 residues. The V and J ends lost 6 bases and 2 bases, in that order; junction bases with no gene match: 7. Germline CDR1 reads KGHSH; CDR2 reads LQKENI. CDR3 loop: CASSPGQAAGANVLTF. The CDR3 DNA sequence: TGTGCCAGCTCCCCTGGACAGGCCGCTGGGGCCAACGTCCTGACTTTC.

In DNA, the CDR3 is TGTGCCAGCAGCTACGGGACGGTCTACGAGCAGTACTTC. Its translation: CASSYGTVYEQYF. This chain links TRBV5-5 with TRBJ2-7; D could derive from TRBD1 or TRBD2 (5 bases each). This CDR3 has 13 residues. From germline, CDR1 is SGHKS and CDR2 YYEKEE (reference sequence). Trimming took 3 bases from V and 3 from J, leaving 10 bases between them.